This T cell receptor beta chain was found in a study of control samples from healthy donors and cancer patients (dated by TCRdb to about 2020). The CDR3 runs 13 amino acids, cysteine and phenylalanine included. Solely the CDR3 DNA is kept, with 39 bases framed from the first base. The junction carries 8 bases between V and J, which are trimmed by 2 bases and 2 bases respectively. For CDR1 and CDR2, the germline V gene lists SGDLS and YYNGEE. Regarding this clone: Its antigen remains undetermined. No base quality values were provided; no much bigger clone lies one nucleotide off.

Library generation was performed with the immunoSEQ multiplex PCR assay. TCRdb stores this immuneACCESS table with in-frame sequences only. Part of the clones is absent; in the studies checked, under half of the shortfall reflects unresolved V genes, and no reason is known for the rest. The sample contains some 29,000 clones, around nine tenths of them found a single time. About 4.3% of the sample rests with the top ten. In this chain, TRBV9 is recombined with TRBJ2-7; the D gene is perhaps TRBD2, from 6 matching bases. This receptor was taken from a female donor with melanoma. The sequenced material came from formalin-fixed, paraffin-embedded tissue. The CDR3 has the sequence CASSVGGTYEQYF. The nucleotide sequence reads TGTGCCAGCAGCGTTGGGGGGACCTACGAGCAGTACTTC.